The 18 T cell receptor beta chains reported below all come from one sample, sequenced in a study of OX40 agonist ivuxolimab in advanced cancers. TCRdb's table, derived via immunoSEQ multiplex PCR, lists solely in-frame clones and lacks some. Of 73,000 or so clones in the sample, roughly 86% were seen once. The sequencing used CD4+ or CD8+ T cells sorted from blood, collected in a trial of the OX40 agonist ivuxolimab. These receptors were collected from an adult with an advanced solid tumor such as melanoma, head and neck, liver or kidney cancer.

The V call is TRBV29-1, the J call TRBJ2-1; 10 bases are a match to TRBD1. Losses at the gene ends were 7 bases for V and 9 bases for J; bases not matched to a gene: 6. Germline CDR1 is SQVTM and CDR2 is ANQGSEA. The CDR3 spans 12 residues. CDR3 protein: CSAGDRGGEQFF. The DNA of the CDR3 is TGCAGCGCGGGGGACAGGGGAGGTGAGCAGTTCTTC.

This chain joins TRBV20-1 and TRBJ2-1, with 10 nucleotides matching TRBD2. The CDR3 extends over 11 amino acids. Trimming cost V 7 bases and J 14 bases; bases outside gene matches: 8. Germline assignment: CDR1 DFQATT and CDR2 SNEGSKA (reference sequence). The CDR3 spells CSVLAGEVEFF. The CDR3 nucleotides read TGCAGTGTTCTAGCGGGAGAGGTCGAGTTCTTC.

This chain connects TRBV5-8 to TRBJ2-7, with 12 bases identical to TRBD1. This CDR3 has 15 amino acids. Trimming cost V 4 bases and J 2 bases; bases outside gene matches: 4. Germline lookup yields CDR1 SGHTS and CDR2 YDEGEE. CDR3 DNA sequence: TGTGCCAGCAGCCCTGGGACAGGGGGCCCCTACGAGCAGTACTTC. Its translation is CASSPGTGGPYEQYF.

This clone appeared a single time. This chain uses TRBV18 with TRBJ2-2; 8 bases line up with TRBD2. With 6 bases clipped from V and 5 bases from J, the junction kept 5 bases outside the gene matches. The CDR3 has 14 amino acids. CDR1 and CDR2 from the germline V gene are KGHSH and LQKENI. Here the CDR3 reads CASSPQRETGELFF. The CDR3 region has the DNA TGTGCCAGCTCTCCGCAGCGGGAGACCGGGGAGCTGTTTTTT.

This clone was seen just once. The chain is built from TRBV5-8 and TRBJ2-1; TRBD2 agrees at 9 bases. The CDR3 extends over 14 amino acids. V lost 8 bases and J lost 7; bases outside the gene matches: 10. In germline, CDR1 is SGHTS, CDR2 YDEGEE. The CDR3 sequence: CASGGGRAWNEQFF. CDR3 nucleotide sequence: TGTGCCAGTGGGGGCGGGAGGGCCTGGAATGAGCAGTTCTTC.

The chain has TRBV7-9 and TRBJ1-1; 9 bases match TRBD1. The CDR3 loop spans 13 amino acids. CDR1 and CDR2 (germline): SEHNR, FQNEAQ (reference sequence). With 9 bases clipped from V and 5 bases from J, the junction kept 7 bases outside the gene matches. This CDR3 is CASRTGERTEAFF. Here the CDR3 DNA reads TGTGCCAGTCGGACAGGGGAAAGGACTGAAGCTTTCTTT.

This chain connects TRBV30 to TRBJ2-1; D not certain. CDR1 is GTSNPN, CDR2 SVGIG, per germline (reference sequence). Trimming left V 2 bases short and J 9 bases short, with 11 bases between. The CDR3 runs to 12 residues. CDR3 DNA sequence: TGTGCCTGGAGTAAGGGTCTCGGTGAGCAGTTCTTC. It translates to CAWSKGLGEQFF.

V gene TRBV5-1 combines with J gene TRBJ1-5, with D unresolved. Trimming took off 0 bases at V and 0 bases at J, with 1 base between the two ends. This CDR3 has 13 amino acids. Germline-derived CDR1 and CDR2 are SGHRS and YFSETQ. The CDR3 is CASSLASNQPQHF. DNA of the CDR3: TGCGCCAGCAGCTTGGCTAGCAATCAGCCCCAGCATTTT.

This clone has just one count. The gene calls are TRBV6-5 and TRBJ1-4; D is undetermined. Germline assignment: CDR1 MNHEY and CDR2 SVGAGI. This CDR3 is built from 12 residues. V lost 5 bases and J lost 1, with 2 bases in between. CDR3 region: CASSRTNEKLFF. Written as DNA, the CDR3 is TGTGCCAGCAGTCGAACTAATGAAAAACTGTTTTTT.

This clone was recorded once. This sequence joins TRBV28 and TRBJ2-3; TRBD2 matches at 7 bases. CDR1 MDHEN and CDR2 SYDVKM come from the germline V gene. With V trimmed by 8 bases and J by 0 bases, 5 bases remained unmatched. This CDR3 is 14 amino acids long. This CDR3 is CASGRGTSTDTQYF. The CDR3 coding sequence is TGTGCCAGCGGGCGGGGGACTAGCACAGATACGCAGTATTTT.

The chain uses TRBV11-2 and TRBJ2-1; D unclear. The V end was cut by 1 base, the J end by 4 bases, with 11 bases between. The CDR3 is made up of 15 amino acids. CDR1 is SGHAT, CDR2 FQNNGV, per germline. The CDR3 loop is CASSLAPARYNEQFF. CDR3 coding DNA: TGTGCCAGCAGCTTAGCGCCAGCGCGGTACAATGAGCAGTTCTTC.

V and J are TRBV7-9 and TRBJ2-5; 7 bases fit TRBD1. Germline V lookup: CDR1 SEHNR, CDR2 FQNEAQ (reference sequence). This CDR3 has 15 residues. The V segment lost 4 bases and the J segment 1 base; nucleotides outside the gene matches: 6. The CDR3 DNA is TGTGCCAGCAGCTGGCGCCGGGACAGCCAAGAGACCCAGTACTTC. Amino acids: CASSWRRDSQETQYF. Together with reference TRBV7-9 and TRBJ2-5, the CDR3 gives the full variable domain: DTGVSQNPRHKITKRGQNVTFRCDPISEHNRLYWYRQTLGQGPEFLTYFQNEAQLEKSRLLSDRFSAERPKGSFSTLEIQRTEQGDSAMYLCASSWRRDSQETQYFGPGTRLLVL.

This chain joins TRBV9 and TRBJ2-5; TRBD1 is a possible D gene (6 bases). The V gene lost 0 bases and the J gene lost 7 bases, with 10 bases spanning the gap. Germline CDR1 and CDR2: SGDLS and YYNGEE. CDR3 length equals 13 residues. CDR3 amino acids: CASSVEGEGTQYF. The CDR3 DNA sequence: TGTGCCAGCAGCGTAGAGGGGGAAGGGACCCAGTACTTC.

In this sample, this clone turned up once. The chain has TRBV14 and TRBJ1-1; D call uncertain. CDR1 is SGHDN, CDR2 FVKESK, per germline. The CDR3 length is 14 residues. Trimming stripped 7 bases from V and 1 base from J, with 13 bases between. The CDR3 DNA reads as TGTGCCAGCACCGAAACCGGTGGGAACACTGAAGCTTTCTTT. Protein: CASTETGGNTEAFF.

The gene calls are TRBV18 and TRBJ2-1, with TRBD1 matching 8 bases. Germline V gene data show CDR1 as KGHSH and CDR2 as LQKENI. The CDR3 has 13 residues. V lost 6 bases, J lost 5 bases, and 3 bases stayed unmatched. The CDR3 bases are TGTGCCAGCTCGCAGGACAGGGACAATGAGCAGTTCTTC. It codes for CASSQDRDNEQFF.

V usage is TRBV6-5 and J usage is TRBJ1-1; no clear D gene. This CDR3 comprises 12 residues. V shed 1 base and J shed 3 bases, with 3 bases lying between them. Germline values: CDR1 MNHEY, CDR2 SVGAGI. The CDR3 DNA sequence: TGTGCCAGCAGTTACTTGGACACTGAAGCTTTCTTT. Translation gives CASSYLDTEAFF.

The chain is built from TRBV5-6 and TRBJ1-6; no firm D call. The V end was cut by 4 bases, the J end by 7 bases, with 9 bases between. Germline assignment: CDR1 SGHDT and CDR2 YYEEEE. This CDR3 has 13 residues. The CDR3 DNA follows: TGTGCCAGCAGCCGACACTCAAATTCACCCCTCCACTTT. This encodes CASSRHSNSPLHF.

This clone has only one observation. This chain links TRBV28 with TRBJ1-6; 7 positions match TRBD1. Germline-derived CDR1 and CDR2 are MDHEN and SYDVKM. V was pared by 3 bases and J by 8 bases, with 7 bases of the junction left unmatched. The CDR3 is made up of 15 amino acids. CDR3 residues: CASSLGGTVHSPLHF. CDR3 nucleotide sequence: TGTGCCAGCAGTTTGGGGGGGACAGTGCATTCACCCCTCCACTTT.